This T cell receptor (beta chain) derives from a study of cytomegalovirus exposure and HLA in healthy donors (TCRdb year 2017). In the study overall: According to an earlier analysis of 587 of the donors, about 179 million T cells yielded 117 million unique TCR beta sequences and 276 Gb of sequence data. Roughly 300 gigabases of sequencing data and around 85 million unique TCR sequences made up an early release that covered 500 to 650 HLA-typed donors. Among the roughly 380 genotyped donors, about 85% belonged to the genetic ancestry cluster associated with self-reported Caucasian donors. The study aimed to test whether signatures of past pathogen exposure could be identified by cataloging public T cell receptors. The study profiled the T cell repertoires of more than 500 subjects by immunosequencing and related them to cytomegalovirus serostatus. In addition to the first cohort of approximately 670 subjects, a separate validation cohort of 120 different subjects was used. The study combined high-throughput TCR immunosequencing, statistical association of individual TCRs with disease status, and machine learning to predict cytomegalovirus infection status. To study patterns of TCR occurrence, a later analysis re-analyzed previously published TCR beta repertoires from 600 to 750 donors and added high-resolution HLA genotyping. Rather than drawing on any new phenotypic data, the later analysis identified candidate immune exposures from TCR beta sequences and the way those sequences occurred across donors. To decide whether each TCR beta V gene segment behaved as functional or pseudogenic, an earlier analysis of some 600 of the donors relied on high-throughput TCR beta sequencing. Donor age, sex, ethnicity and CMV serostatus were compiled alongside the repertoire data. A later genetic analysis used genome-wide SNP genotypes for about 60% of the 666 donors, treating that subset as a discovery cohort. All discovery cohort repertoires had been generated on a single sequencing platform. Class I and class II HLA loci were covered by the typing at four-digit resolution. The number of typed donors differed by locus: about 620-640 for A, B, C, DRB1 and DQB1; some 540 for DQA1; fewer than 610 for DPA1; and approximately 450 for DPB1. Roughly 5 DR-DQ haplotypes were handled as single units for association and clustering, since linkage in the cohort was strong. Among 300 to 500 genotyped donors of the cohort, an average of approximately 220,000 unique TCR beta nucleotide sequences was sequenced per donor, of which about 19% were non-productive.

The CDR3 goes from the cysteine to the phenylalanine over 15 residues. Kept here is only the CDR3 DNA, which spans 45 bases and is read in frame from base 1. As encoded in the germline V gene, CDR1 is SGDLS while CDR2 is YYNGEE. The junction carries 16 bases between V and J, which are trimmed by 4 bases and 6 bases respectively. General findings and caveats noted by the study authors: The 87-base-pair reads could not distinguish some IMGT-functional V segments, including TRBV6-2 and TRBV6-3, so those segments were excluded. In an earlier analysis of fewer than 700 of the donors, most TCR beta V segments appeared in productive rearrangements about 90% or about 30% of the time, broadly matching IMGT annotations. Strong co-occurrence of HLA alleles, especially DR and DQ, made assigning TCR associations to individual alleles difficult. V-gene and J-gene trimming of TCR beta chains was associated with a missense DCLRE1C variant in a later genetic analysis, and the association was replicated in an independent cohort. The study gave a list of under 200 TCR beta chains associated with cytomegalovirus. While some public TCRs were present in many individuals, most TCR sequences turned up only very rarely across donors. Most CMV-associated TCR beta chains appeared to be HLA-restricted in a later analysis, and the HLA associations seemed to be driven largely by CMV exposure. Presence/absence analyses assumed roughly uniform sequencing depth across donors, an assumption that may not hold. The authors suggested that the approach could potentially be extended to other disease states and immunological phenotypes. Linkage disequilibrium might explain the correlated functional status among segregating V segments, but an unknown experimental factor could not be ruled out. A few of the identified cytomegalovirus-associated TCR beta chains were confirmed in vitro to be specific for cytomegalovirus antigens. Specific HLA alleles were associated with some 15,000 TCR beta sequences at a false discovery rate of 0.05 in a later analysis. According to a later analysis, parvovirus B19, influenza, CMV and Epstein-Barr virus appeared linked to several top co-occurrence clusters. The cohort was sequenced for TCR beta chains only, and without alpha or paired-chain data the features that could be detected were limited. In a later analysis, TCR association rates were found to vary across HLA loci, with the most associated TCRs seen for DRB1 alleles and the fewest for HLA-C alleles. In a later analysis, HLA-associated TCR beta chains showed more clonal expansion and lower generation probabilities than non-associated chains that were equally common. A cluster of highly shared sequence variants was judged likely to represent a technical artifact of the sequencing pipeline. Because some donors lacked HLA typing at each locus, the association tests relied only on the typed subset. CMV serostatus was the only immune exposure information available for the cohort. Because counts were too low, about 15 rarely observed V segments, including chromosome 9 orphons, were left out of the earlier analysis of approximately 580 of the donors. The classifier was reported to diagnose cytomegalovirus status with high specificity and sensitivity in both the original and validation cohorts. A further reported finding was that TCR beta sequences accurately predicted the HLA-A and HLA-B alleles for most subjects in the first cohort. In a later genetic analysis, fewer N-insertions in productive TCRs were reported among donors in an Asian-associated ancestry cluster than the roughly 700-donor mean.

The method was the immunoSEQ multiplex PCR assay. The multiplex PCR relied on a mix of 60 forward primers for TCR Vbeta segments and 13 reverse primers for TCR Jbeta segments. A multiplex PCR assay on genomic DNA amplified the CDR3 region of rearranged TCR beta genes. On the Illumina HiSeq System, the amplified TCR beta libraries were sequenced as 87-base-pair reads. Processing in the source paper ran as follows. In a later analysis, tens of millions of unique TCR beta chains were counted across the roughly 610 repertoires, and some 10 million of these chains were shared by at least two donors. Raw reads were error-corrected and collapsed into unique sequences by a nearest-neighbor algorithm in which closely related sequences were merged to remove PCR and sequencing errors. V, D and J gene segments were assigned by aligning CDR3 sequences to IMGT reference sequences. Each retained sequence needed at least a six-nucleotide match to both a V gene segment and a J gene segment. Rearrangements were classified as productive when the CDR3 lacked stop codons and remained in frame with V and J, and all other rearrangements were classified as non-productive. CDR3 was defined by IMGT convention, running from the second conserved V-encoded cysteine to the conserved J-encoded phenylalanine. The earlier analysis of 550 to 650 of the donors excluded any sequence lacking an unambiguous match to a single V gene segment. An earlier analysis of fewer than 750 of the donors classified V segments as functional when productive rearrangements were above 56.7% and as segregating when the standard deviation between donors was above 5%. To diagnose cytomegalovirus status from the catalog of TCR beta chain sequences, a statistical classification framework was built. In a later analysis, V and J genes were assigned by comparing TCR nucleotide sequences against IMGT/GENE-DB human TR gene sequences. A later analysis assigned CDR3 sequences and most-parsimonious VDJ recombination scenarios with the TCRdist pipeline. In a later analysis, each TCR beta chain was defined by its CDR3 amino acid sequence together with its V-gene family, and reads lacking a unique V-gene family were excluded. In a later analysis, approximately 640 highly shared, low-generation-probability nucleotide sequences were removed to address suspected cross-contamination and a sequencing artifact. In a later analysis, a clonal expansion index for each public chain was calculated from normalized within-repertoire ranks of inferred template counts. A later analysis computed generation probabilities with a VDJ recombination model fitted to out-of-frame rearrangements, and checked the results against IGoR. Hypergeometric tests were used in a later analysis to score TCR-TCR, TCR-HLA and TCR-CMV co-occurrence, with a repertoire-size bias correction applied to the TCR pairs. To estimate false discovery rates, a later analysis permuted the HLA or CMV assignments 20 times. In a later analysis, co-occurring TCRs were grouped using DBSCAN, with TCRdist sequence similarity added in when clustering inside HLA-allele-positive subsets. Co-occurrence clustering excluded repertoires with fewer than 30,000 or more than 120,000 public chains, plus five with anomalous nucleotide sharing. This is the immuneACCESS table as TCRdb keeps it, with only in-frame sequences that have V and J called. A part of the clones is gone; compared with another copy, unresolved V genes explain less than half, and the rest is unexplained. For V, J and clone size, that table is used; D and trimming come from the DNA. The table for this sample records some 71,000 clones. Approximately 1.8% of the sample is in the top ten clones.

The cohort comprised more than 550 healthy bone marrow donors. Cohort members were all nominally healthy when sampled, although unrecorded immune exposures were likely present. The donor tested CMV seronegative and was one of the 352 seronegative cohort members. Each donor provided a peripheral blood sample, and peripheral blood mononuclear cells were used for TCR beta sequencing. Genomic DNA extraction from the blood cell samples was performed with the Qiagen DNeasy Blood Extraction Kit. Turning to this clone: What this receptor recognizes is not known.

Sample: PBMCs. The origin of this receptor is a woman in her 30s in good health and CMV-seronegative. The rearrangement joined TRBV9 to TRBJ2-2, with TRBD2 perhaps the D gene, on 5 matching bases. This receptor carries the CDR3 CASSPLGREAGELFF. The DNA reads TGTGCCAGCAGCCCCCTCGGCCGGGAAGCCGGGGAGCTGTTTTTT.